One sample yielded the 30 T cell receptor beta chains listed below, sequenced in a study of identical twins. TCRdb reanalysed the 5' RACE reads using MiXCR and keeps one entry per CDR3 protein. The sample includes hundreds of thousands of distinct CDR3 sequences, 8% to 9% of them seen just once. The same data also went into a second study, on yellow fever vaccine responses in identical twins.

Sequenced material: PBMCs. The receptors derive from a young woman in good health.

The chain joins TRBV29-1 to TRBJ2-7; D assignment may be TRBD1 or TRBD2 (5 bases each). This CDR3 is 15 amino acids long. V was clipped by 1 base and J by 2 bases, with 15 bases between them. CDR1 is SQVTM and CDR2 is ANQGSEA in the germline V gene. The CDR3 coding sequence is TGCAGCGTTGAAGGACTGTCAGGGAGAGCCTACGAGCAGTACTTC. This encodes CSVEGLSGRAYEQYF.

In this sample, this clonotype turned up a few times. The chain's CDR3 is CATQGGTGDQPQHF. CDR3 bases: TGTGCCACCCAGGGAGGGACAGGAGATCAGCCCCAGCATTTT. V gene TRBV18 combines with J gene TRBJ1-5; 8 bases are a match to TRBD1. The V segment lost 10 bases and the J segment 5 bases; nucleotides outside the gene matches: 10. This CDR3 spans 14 amino acids. In germline, CDR1 is KGHSH, CDR2 LQKENI.

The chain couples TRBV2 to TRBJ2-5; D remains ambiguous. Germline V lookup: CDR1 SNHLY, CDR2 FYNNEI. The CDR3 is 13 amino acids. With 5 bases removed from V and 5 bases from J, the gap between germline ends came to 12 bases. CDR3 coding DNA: TGTGCCAGCAGTTTCTACCTTGGGGAGACCCAGTACTTC. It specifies CASSFYLGETQYF.

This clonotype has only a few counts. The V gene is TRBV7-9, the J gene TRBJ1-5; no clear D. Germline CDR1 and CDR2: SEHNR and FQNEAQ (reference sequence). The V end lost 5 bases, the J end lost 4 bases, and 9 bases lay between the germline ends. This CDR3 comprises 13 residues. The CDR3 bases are TGTGCCAGCAGCGCAACCAGAAATCAGCCCCAGCATTTT. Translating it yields CASSATRNQPQHF.

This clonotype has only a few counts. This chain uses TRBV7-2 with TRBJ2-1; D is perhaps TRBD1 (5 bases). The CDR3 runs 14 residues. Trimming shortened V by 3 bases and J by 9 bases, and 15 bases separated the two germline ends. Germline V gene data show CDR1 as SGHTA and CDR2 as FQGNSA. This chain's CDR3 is CASSLDTYLPEQFF. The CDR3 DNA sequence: TGTGCCAGCAGCTTGGACACTTACCTTCCTGAGCAGTTCTTC.

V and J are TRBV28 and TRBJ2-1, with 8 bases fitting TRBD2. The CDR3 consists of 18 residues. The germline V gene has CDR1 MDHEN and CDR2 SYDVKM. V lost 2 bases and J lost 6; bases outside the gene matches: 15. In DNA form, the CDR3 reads TGTGCCAGCAGTTTAACAGGTCTCCGGACTAGCCGACTCAATGAGCAGTTCTTC. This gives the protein CASSLTGLRTSRLNEQFF.

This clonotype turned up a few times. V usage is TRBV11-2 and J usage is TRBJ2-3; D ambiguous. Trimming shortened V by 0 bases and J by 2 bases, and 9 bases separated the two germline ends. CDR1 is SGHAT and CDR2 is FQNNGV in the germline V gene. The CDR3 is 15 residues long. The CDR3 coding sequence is TGTGCCAGCAGCTTAGAGGATCCGGTCACAGATACGCAGTATTTT. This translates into CASSLEDPVTDTQYF.

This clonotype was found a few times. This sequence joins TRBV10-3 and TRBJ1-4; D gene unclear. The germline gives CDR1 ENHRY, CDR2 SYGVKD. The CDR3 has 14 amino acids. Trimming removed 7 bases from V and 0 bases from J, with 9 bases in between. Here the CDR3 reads CAIKDRATNEKLFF. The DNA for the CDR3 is TGTGCCATCAAGGACCGTGCAACTAATGAAAAACTGTTTTTT.

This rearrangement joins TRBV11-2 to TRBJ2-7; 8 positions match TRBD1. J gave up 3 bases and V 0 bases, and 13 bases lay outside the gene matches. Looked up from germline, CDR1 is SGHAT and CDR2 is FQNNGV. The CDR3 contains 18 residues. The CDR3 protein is CASSLDPAGTGSNYEQYF. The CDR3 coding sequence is TGTGCCAGCAGCTTAGATCCCGCGGGGACAGGTTCGAACTACGAGCAGTACTTC.

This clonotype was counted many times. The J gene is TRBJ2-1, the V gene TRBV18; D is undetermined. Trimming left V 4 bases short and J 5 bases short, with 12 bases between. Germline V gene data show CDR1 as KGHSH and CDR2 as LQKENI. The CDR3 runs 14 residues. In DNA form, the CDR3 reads TGTGCCAGCTCACTGACGGCATTTAACAATGAGCAGTTCTTC. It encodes CASSLTAFNNEQFF. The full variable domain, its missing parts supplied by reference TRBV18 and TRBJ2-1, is NAGVMQNPRHLVRRRGQEARLRCSPMKGHSHVYWYRQLPEEGLKFMVYLQKENIIDESGMPKERFSAEFPKEGPSILRIQQVVRGDSAAYFCASSLTAFNNEQFFGPGTRLTVL.

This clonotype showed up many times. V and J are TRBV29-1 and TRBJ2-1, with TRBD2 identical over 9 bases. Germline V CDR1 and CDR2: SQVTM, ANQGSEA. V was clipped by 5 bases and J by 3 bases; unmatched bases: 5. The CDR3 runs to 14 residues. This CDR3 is CSVSRTSVYNEQFF. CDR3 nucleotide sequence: TGCAGCGTTTCTAGGACTAGCGTCTACAATGAGCAGTTCTTC.

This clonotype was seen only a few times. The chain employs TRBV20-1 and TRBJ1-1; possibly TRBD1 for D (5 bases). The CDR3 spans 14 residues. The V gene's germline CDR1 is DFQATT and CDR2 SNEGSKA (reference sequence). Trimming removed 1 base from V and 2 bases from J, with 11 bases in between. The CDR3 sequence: CSARVFQGNTEAFF. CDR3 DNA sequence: TGCAGTGCTAGAGTTTTCCAGGGTAACACTGAAGCTTTCTTT.

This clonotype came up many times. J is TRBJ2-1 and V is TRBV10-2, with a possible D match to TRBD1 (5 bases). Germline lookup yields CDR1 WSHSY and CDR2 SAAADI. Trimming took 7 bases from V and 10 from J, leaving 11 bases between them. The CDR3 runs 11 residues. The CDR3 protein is CASTLAGEQFF. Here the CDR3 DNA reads TGCGCCAGCACCTTAGCAGGGGAGCAGTTCTTC.

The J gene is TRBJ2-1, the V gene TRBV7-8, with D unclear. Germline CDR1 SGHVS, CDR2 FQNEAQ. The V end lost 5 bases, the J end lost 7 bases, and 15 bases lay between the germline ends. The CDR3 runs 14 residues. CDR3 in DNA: TGTGCCAGCAGCCTCGCCTTTACCGTGAATGAGCAGTTCTTC. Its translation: CASSLAFTVNEQFF.

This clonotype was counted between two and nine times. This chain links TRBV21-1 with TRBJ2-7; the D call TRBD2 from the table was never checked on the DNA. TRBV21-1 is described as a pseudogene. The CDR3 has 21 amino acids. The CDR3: CASSKRQLNVLAGVIPYEQYF. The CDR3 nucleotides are TGTGCCAGCAGCAAACGCCAGTTGAACGTTTTAGCGGGAGTGATCCCCTACGAGCAGTACTTC.

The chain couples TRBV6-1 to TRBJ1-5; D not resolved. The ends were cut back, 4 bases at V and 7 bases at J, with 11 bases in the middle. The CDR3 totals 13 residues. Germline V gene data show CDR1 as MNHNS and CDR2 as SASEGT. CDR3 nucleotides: TGTGCCAGCAGTGGAGAACCCGAACAGCCCCAGCATTTT. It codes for CASSGEPEQPQHF.

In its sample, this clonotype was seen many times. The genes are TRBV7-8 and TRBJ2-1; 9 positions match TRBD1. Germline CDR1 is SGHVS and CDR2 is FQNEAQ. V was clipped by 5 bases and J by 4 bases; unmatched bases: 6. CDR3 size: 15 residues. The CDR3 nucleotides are TGTGCCAGCAGCGAAGGGACAGGGTCATACAATGAGCAGTTCTTC. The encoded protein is CASSEGTGSYNEQFF.

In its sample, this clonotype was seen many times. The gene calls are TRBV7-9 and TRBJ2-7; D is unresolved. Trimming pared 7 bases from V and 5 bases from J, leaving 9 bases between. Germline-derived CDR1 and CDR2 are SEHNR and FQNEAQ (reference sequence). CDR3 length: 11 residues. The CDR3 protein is CASTPGDEQYF. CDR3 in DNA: TGTGCCAGCACCCCCGGCGACGAGCAGTACTTC.

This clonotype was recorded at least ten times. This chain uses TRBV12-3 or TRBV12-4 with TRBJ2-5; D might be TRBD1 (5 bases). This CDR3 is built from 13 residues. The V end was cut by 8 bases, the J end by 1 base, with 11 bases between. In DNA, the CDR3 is TGTGCCAGCGGAAGGACATTCCAAGAGACCCAGTACTTC. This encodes CASGRTFQETQYF.

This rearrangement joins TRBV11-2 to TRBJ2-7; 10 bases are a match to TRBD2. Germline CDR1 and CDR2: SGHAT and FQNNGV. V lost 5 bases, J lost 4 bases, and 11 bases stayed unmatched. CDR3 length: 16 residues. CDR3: CASSPPTSSGSYEQYF. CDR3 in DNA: TGTGCCAGCAGCCCACCCACGTCTAGCGGGAGTTACGAGCAGTACTTC. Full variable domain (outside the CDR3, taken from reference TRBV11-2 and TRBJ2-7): EAGVAQSPRYKIIEKRQSVAFWCNPISGHATLYWYQQILGQGPKLLIQFQNNGVVDDSQLPKDRFSAERLKGVDSTLKIQPAKLEDSAVYLCASSPPTSSGSYEQYFGPGTRLTVT.

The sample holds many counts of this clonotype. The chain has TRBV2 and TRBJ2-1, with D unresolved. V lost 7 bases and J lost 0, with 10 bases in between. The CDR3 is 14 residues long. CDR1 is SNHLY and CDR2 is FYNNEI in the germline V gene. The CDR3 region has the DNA TGTGCCAGCATTGGTAGTATCTCCTACAATGAGCAGTTCTTC. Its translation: CASIGSISYNEQFF.

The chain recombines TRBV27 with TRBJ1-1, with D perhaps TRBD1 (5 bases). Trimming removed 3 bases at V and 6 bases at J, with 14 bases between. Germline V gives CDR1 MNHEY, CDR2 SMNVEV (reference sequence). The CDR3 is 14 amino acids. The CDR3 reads CASSFWSQGAEAFF. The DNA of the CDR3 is TGTGCCAGCAGTTTCTGGTCTCAGGGCGCTGAAGCTTTCTTT.

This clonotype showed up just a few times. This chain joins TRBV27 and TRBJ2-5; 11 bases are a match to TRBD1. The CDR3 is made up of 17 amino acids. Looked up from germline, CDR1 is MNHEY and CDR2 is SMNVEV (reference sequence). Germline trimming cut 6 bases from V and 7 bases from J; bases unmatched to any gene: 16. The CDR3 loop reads CASSPILGQGGSRTQYF. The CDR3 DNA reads TGTGCCAGCAGCCCGATTTTGGGACAGGGGGGGAGCCGGACCCAGTACTTC.

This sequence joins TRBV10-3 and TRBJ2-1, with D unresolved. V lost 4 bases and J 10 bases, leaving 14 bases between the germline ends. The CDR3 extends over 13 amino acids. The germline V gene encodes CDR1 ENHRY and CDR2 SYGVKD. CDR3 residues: CAISGSDSLEQFF. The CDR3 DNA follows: TGTGCCATCAGTGGGTCTGATTCGCTGGAGCAGTTCTTC.

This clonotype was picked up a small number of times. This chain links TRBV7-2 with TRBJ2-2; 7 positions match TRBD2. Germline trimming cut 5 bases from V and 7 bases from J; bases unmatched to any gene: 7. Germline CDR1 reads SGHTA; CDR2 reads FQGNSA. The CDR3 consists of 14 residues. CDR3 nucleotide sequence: TGTGCCAGCAGCCTAAGACTAGCATTCGGGGAGCTGTTTTTT. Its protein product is CASSLRLAFGELFF.

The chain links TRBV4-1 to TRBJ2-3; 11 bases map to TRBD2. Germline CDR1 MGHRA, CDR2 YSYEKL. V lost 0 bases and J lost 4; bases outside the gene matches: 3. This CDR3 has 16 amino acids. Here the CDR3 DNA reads TGCGCCAGCAGCCAAGAACTAGCGGGGGTACCAGATACGCAGTATTTT. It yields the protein CASSQELAGVPDTQYF.

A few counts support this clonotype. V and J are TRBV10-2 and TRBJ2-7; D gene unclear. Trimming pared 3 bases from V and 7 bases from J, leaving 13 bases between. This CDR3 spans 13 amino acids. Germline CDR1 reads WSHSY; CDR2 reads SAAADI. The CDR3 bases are TGCGCCAGCAGTGATCTGGTTGGGTTGGAGCAGTACTTC. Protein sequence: CASSDLVGLEQYF.

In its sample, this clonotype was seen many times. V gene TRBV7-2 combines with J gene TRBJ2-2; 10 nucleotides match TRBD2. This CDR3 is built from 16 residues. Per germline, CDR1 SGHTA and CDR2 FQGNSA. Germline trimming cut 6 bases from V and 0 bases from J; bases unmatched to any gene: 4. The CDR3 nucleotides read TGTGCCAGCAGTAAGCGGGGGGGATCGAACACCGGGGAGCTGTTTTTT. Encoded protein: CASSKRGGSNTGELFF.

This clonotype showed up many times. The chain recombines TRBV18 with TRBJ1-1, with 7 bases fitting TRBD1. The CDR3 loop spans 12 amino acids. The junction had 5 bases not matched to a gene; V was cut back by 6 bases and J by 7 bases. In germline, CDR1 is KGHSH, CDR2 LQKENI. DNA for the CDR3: TGTGCCAGCTCCCAGCGACAGGGTGAAGCTTTCTTT. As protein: CASSQRQGEAFF.

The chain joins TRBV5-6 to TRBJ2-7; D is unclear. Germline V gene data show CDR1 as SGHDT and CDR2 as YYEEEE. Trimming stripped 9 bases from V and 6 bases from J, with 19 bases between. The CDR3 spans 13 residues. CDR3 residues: CAMGPRLHCEQYF. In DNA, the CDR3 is TGTGCCATGGGCCCCCGGCTCCACTGCGAGCAGTACTTC. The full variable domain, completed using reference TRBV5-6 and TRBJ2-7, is DAGVTQSPTHLIKTRGQQVTLRCSPKSGHDTVSWYQQALGQGPQFIFQYYEEEERQRGNFPDRFSGHQFPNYSSELNVNALLLGDSALYLCAMGPRLHCEQYFGPGTRLTVT.